This entry lists 4 T cell receptor beta chains sequenced from one sample in a study of naive and memory T cell subsets. Indicated treatment: skin biopsy from PPD injection site in Mantoux-positive individual. Input was about 1 to 1,100 ng of DNase-treated total RNA without cell sorting. Alpha and beta constant region primers primed reverse transcription for blood and skin samples. TCRdb redid the calling of the UMI-ligation and nested PCR reads with MiXCR, one entry per CDR3 protein. The sample carries about 18,000 distinct CDR3 sequences, nearly 9.5% recorded once. The sample here was skin, taken from a tuberculin skin test site. The receptors come from an adult in good health.

This rearrangement joins TRBV3-1 to TRBJ2-1, with 9 nucleotides matching TRBD1. This CDR3 has 15 amino acids. The germline gives CDR1 LGHDT, CDR2 YNNKEL (reference sequence). J was trimmed by 6 bases and V by 4 bases; bases with no gene match: 7. The CDR3, as DNA: TGTGCCAGCAGCCGAACCGGGACAGGGTCCAATGAGCAGTTCTTC. This gives the protein CASSRTGTGSNEQFF.

This clonotype was seen repeatedly, ten times or more. The V gene is TRBV2, the J gene TRBJ2-2; 9 nucleotides agree with TRBD1. With 7 bases clipped from V and 6 bases from J, the junction kept 6 bases outside the gene matches. CDR3 length: 14 amino acids. CDR1 is SNHLY and CDR2 is FYNNEI in the germline V gene. This CDR3 reads CASIGTGMAGELFF. The CDR3, as DNA: TGTGCCAGCATCGGGACAGGGATGGCCGGGGAGCTGTTTTTT.

The sample holds many counts of this clonotype. CDR3 residues: CASSQSVAKNIQYF. CDR3 DNA sequence: TGTGCCAGCAGCCAAAGTGTAGCCAAAAACATTCAGTACTTC. The chain employs TRBV7-8 and TRBJ2-4; the D is unclear. With 5 bases removed from V and 0 bases from J, the gap between germline ends came to 8 bases. CDR1 is SGHVS and CDR2 is FQNEAQ in the germline V gene. This CDR3 comprises 14 residues.

The V call is TRBV18, the J call TRBJ1-6, with D perhaps matching TRBD1 (5 bases). The CDR3 has 13 amino acids. V lost 6 bases to trimming and J lost 9 bases, with 12 bases between them. In germline, CDR1 is KGHSH, CDR2 LQKENI. The CDR3 loop is CASSHGAVSPLHF. CDR3 nucleotide sequence: TGTGCCAGCTCCCACGGGGCCGTTTCACCCCTCCACTTT.